This T cell receptor (beta chain) emerged from a study of OX40 agonist ivuxolimab in advanced cancers. Whole-study context: People who had prior anti-PD-1, anti-PD-L1 or anti-CTLA-4 therapy could take part, and 40% had some. Study results and limitations: Within 6 weeks, CD4+ and CD8+ blood T cells expanded clonally at 0.1 to 3.0 mg/kg. Partial responders at 0.1-3.0 mg/kg showed near-lowest clonal expansion.

Sequencing used immunoSEQ multiplex PCR; TCRdb keeps in-frame clones, though not all of them. The sample shows about 16,000 clones, 86% of them seen only once. Of note for this clone: Its antigen is not identified.

CDR3 size: 16 residues. The germline V gene has CDR1 SGHAT and CDR2 FQNNGV. V lost 1 base and J lost 4; bases outside the gene matches: 7. The sample consisted of CD4+ or CD8+ T cells sorted from blood, taken in a trial of the OX40 agonist ivuxolimab. J is TRBJ1-5 and V is TRBV11-2; 7 nucleotides agree with TRBD1. The origin of this receptor is an adult with an advanced solid tumor such as melanoma, head and neck, liver or kidney cancer. The CDR3 region has the DNA TGTGCCAGCAGCTTAGGTGCCGGGACAGCTAATCAGCCCCAGCATTTT. Protein product: CASSLGAGTANQPQHF.